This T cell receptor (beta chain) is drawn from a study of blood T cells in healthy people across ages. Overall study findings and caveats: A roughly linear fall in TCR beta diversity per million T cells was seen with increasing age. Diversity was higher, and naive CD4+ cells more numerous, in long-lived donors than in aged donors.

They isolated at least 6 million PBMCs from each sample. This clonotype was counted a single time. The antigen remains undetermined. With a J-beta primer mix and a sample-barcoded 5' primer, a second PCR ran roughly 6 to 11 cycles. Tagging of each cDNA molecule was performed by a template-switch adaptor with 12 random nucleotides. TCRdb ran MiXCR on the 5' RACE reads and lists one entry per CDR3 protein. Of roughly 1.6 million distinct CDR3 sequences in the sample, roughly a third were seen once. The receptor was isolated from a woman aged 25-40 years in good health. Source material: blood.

CDR3 sequence (DNA): TGCGCCAGCAGCAACCGGACTAGCGGGAGTGTGTACGAGCAGTACTTC. Protein product: CASSNRTSGSVYEQYF. This rearrangement joins TRBV5-1 to TRBJ2-5; TRBD2 matches 13 bases. The J call may be mistaken, given a closer DNA end match to TRBJ2-7. From germline, CDR1 is SGHRS and CDR2 YFSETQ. The CDR3 runs to 16 residues.